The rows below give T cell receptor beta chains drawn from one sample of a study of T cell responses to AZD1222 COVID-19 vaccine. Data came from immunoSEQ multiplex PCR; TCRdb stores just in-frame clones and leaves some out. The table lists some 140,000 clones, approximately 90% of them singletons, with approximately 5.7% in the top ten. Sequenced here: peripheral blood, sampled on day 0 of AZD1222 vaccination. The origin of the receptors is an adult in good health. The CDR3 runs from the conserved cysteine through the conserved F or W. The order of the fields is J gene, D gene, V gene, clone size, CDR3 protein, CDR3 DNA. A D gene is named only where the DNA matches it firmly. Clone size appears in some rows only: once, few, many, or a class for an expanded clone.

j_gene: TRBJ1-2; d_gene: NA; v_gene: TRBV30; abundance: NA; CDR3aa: CAWVQGSYGYTF; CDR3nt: TGTGCCTGGGTACAGGGTAGCTATGGCTACACCTTC
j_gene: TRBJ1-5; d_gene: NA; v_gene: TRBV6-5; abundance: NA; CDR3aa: CASRIRRGPGQPQHF; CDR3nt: TGTGCCAGCAGGATAAGACGGGGTCCAGGTCAGCCCCAGCATTTT
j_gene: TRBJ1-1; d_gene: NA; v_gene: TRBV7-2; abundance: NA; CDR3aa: CASSRTPRLDTEAFF; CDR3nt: TGTGCCAGCAGCCGCACCCCGCGTTTGGACACTGAAGCTTTCTTT
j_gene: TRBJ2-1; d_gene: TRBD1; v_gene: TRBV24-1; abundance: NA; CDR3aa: CATREGTGVSSSYNEQFF; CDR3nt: TGTGCCACCAGGGAGGGGACAGGGGTAAGTAGCTCCTACAATGAGCAGTTCTTC
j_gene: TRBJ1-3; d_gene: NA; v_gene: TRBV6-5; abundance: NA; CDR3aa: CASRISGISGNTIYF; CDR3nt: TGTGCCAGCAGAATCTCAGGGATCTCCGGAAACACCATATATTTT
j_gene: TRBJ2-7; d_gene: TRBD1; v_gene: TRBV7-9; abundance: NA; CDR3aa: CASSTRDRLYEQYF; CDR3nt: TGTGCCAGCAGCACCCGGGACAGGCTCTACGAGCAGTACTTC
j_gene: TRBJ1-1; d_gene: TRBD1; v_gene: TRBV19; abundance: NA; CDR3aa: CASSTSLGTGGTEAFF; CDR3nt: TGTGCCAGTAGTACCTCCCTGGGGACAGGGGGCACTGAAGCTTTCTTT
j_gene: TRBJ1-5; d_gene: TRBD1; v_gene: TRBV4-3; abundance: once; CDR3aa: CASSETGGGRQPQHF; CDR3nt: TGCGCCAGCAGTGAGACAGGGGGCGGAAGGCAGCCCCAGCATTTT
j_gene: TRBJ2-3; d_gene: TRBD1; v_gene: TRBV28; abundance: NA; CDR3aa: CASLSPGGQDTQYF; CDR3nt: TGTGCCAGCCTTAGCCCAGGGGGCCAAGATACGCAGTATTTT
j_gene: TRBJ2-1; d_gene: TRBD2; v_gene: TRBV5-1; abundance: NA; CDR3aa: CASSPGLAGFNEQFF; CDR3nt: TGCGCCAGCAGCCCCGGACTAGCGGGTTTCAATGAGCAGTTCTTC
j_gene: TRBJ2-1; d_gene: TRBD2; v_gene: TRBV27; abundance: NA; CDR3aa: CASSLKGLPHYNEQFF; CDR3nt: TGTGCCAGCAGTTTGAAGGGACTACCTCACTACAATGAGCAGTTCTTC
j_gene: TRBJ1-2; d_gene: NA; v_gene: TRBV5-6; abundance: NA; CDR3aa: CASSPAEGFGYTF; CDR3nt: TGTGCCAGCAGCCCCGCCGAGGGGTTTGGCTACACCTTC
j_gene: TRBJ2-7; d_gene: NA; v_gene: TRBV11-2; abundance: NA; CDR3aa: CASSSDSSYEQYF; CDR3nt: TGTGCCAGCAGCTCGGACAGCTCCTACGAGCAGTACTTC
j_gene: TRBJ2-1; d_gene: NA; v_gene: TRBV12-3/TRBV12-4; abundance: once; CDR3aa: CASSFLRANEQFF; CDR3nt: NA
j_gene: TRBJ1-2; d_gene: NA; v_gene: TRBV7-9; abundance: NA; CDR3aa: CASSLLRTDGYTF; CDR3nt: TGTGCCAGCAGCTTATTACGGACGGATGGCTACACCTTC
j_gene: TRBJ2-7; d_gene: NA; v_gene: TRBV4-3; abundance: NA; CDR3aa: CASSQNLEGAYEQYF; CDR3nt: TGCGCCAGCAGCCAAAACCTGGAGGGCGCCTACGAGCAGTACTTC
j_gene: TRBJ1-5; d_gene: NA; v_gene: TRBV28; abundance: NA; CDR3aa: CASSFEGNQPQHF; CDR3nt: TGTGCCAGCAGTTTTGAGGGGAATCAGCCCCAGCATTTT
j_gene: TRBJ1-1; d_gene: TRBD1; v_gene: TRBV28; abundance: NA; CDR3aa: CASSSVGQKNTEAFF; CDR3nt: TGTGCCAGCAGTTCCGTGGGACAGAAGAACACTGAAGCTTTCTTT
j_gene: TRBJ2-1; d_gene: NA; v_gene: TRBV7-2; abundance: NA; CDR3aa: CASSLAQGLAGSYNEQFF; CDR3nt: TGTGCCAGCAGCTTAGCGCAGGGGTTAGCGGGCTCCTACAATGAGCAGTTCTTC
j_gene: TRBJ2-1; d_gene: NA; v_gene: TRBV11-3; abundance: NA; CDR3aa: CASSYTGGPSYNEQFF; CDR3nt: TGTGCCAGCAGCTACACTGGAGGGCCCTCTTACAATGAGCAGTTCTTC
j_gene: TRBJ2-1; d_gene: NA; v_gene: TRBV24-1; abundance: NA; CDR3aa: CATSDVAYNEQFF; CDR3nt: TGTGCCACCAGTGATGTAGCCTACAATGAGCAGTTCTTC
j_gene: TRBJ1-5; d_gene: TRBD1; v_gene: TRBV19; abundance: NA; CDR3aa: CASSRRTGEGNQPQHF; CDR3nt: TGTGCCAGTAGTAGGCGGACAGGGGAGGGCAATCAGCCCCAGCATTTT
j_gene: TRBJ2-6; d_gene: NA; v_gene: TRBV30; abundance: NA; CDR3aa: CAWSFSGANVLTF; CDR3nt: TGTGCCTGGAGTTTCTCTGGGGCCAACGTCCTGACTTTC
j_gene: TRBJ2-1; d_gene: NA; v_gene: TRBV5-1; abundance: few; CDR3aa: CASSLSGTADFYNEQFF; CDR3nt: TGCGCCAGCAGCTTAAGCGGGACAGCCGATTTCTACAATGAGCAGTTCTTC
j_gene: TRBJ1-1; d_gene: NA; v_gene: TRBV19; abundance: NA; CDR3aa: CASSIGGTPNTEAFF; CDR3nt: TGTGCCAGTAGTATCGGCGGGACACCGAACACTGAAGCTTTCTTT
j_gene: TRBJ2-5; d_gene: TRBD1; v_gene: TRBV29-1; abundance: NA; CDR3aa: CSAGGKGETQYF; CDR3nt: TGCAGCGCAGGGGGCAAGGGAGAGACCCAGTACTTC
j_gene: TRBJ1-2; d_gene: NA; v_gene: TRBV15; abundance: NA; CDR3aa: CATSRAWTDGYTF; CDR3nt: TGTGCCACCAGCAGAGCTTGGACGGACGGCTACACCTTC
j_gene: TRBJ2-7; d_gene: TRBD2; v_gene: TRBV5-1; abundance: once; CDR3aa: CASSLLVVTSGSSYEQYF; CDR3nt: TGCGCCAGCAGCTTGCTAGTGGTGACTAGCGGGAGTTCCTACGAGCAGTACTTC
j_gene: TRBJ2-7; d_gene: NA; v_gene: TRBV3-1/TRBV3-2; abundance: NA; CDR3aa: CASSQERWNYEQYF; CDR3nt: TGTGCCAGCAGCCAAGAAAGGTGGAACTACGAGCAGTACTTC
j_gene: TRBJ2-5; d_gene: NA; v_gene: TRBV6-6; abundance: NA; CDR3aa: CASSPVAGAGETQYF; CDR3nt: TGTGCCAGCAGCCCAGTCGCGGGGGCGGGAGAGACCCAGTACTTC
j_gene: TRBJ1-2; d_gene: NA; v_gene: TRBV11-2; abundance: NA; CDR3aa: CASSLTGQYGYTF; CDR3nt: TGTGCCAGCAGCTTAACAGGGCAATATGGCTACACCTTC
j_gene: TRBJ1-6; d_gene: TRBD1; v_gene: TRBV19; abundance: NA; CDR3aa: CASSLGQGDSPLHF; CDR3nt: TGTGCCAGTAGCCTGGGACAGGGGGACTCACCCCTCCACTTT
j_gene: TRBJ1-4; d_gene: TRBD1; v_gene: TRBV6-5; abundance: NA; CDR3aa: CASSPGQGGNEKLFF; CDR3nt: TGTGCCAGCAGTCCCGGACAGGGGGGGAATGAAAAACTGTTTTTT
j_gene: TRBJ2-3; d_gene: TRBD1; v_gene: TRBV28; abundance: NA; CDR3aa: CASSWLDRETDTQYF; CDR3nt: TGTGCCAGCAGTTGGTTGGACAGGGAAACAGATACGCAGTATTTT
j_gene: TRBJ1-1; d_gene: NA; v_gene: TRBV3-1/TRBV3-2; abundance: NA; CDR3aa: CASSQELARHTEAFF; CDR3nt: TGTGCCAGCAGCCAAGAACTGGCCCGACACACTGAAGCTTTCTTT
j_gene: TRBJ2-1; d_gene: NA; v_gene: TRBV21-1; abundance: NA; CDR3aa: CASGRQGPKFF; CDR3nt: TGTGCCAGCGGCAGACAGGGTCCTAAGTTCTTC
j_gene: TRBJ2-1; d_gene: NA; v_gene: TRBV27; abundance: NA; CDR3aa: CASSPTRGALVRYNEQFF; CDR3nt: TGTGCCAGCAGTCCAACCCGGGGGGCCCTGGTGAGGTACAATGAGCAGTTCTTC
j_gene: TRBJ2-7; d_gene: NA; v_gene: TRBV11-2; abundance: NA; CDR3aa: CASSLRQILYEQYF; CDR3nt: TGTGCCAGCAGTCTTAGACAGATACTCTACGAGCAGTACTTC
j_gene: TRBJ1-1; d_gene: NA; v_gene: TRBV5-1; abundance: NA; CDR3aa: CASSLVGTTTNTEAFF; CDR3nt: TGCGCCAGCAGCTTGGTGGGCACAACCACGAACACTGAAGCTTTCTTT
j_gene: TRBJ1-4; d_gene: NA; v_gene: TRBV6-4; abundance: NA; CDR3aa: CASSFQRPATNEKLFF; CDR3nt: TGTGCCAGCAGTTTCCAGCGGCCGGCAACTAATGAAAAACTGTTTTTT